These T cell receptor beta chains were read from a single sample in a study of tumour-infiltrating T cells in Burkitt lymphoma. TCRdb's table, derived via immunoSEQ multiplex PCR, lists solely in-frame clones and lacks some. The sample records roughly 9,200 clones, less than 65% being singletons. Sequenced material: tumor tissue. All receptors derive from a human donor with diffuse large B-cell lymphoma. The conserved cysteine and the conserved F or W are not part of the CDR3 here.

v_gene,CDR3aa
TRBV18,ASSPSTDTQY
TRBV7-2,ASSLEVRWYEQY
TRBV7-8,ASSLVANTIY
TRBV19,ASSTQSQETQY
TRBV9,ASSSGNTIY
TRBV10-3,AISPSGTKETQY
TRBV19,ASRQFQGQPQH
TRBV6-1,ASAGGQAEKLF
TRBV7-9,ASSFGSRNQPQH
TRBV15,ATSRDRTLRNQPQH
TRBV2,ASSQDRNTEAF
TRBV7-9,ASSLGSGINEKLF
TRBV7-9,ASSFKSGYGYT
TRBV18,ASSPRAGTEAF
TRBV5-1,ASSPGAMNTEAF
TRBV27,ASSVGVGTEAF
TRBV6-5,ASSMGQVIHNEQF
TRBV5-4,ASRRQGRNTGELF
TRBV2,ASSEAFQVYGYT
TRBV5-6,ASSLASGAGEQY
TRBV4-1,ASSQEQQFSYEQY
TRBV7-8,ASSLGARGYGYT
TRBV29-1,SVVGTSVGGYT
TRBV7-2,ASRPGVTSSYEQY
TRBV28,ASSWQDTWGQNQPQH
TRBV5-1,ASSSQQGPNEKLF
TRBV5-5,ASSLGGSGTGNTIY
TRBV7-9,ASSSPGGPEQF
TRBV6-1,ASSVGTGAYEQY
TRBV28,ASRSNSPLH
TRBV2,ASSRLGTEAF
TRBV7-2,ASSLGTVGGYT
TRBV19,ASEETGAGTDTQY
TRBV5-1,ASSLADNTEAF
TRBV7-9,ASSPEGIYNEQF
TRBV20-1,SDRGNTEAF
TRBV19,ASTLGGRLLS
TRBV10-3,AISDAGQREEKLF
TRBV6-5,ASIGSGNTIY
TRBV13,ASSLGWTEAF
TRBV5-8,ASSLFSGGTDYGYT
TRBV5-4,ASSFVGSQETQY
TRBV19,ASSIGWGQGVQETQY
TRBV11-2,ASSRLRDTQY
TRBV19,ASSIDRDRGMSF
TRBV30,AWSVQLGSNYGYT
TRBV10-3,AISESHRAAEAF
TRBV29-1,SVVRGPGETQY
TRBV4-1,ASSPGQGAMNTEAF
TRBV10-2,ASSEGAHSPLH
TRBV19,ASSTEGHNEQF
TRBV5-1,ASSLLQGPEQY
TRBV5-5,ASSLTGGNTEAF
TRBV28,ASSLGGGESTGELF
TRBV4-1,ASSQAGGDQPQH
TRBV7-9,ASSPTDRVNSPLH
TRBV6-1,ASTRQGTSQPQH
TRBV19,ASRTRDGEGYT
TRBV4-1,ASSYLAQETQY